The text below deals with one T cell receptor beta chain. What it binds is not known. With constant-segment primers, 5'RACE yielded cDNA libraries of TCR alpha and TCR beta that carried sample barcodes and UMIs. A single record per CDR3 protein comes from TCRdb applying MiXCR to the 5' RACE reads. The sample yields 250,000 to 300,000 distinct CDR3 sequences, 15% to 20% seen once. The source of the sample is a study of T-cell memory formation after mild COVID-19. As for the study in general: The two donors had largely donor-specific TCR clusters.

General study results and limits: Shrinking CD4+ clones were chiefly CM and EM; CD8+ ones were chiefly EMRA.

Specimen: PBMCs or a T cell subset sorted from them (not recorded which). This clonotype was obtained from a young man who had mild COVID-19 (a few samples of this study predate the infection). Cell type and time point are not known.

In nucleotides, the CDR3 is TGTGCCATCAGTAGCCAGGGAGTTCAGCCCCAGCATTTT. It translates to CAISSQGVQPQHF. V gene TRBV10-3 combines with J gene TRBJ1-5, with D perhaps matching TRBD1 (5 bases). This CDR3 comprises 13 residues. Germline V gene lookup returns CDR1 ENHRY and CDR2 SYGVKD. V was cut by 5 bases and J by 6 bases, with 11 bases left in between.